This T cell receptor (beta chain) was documented in a study of CD8 T cells in ankylosing spondylitis. Study observations and caveats: A CD8+ phenotype characterized the disease-linked clones, which were relatively rare in peripheral blood. There was a TCR beta motif, made of fewer than 10 highly homologous variants, that appeared characteristic of ankylosing spondylitis blood.

Concerning this clonotype: Its antigen remains unknown.

TCRdb reprocessed the 5' RACE reads via MiXCR and lists one record per CDR3 protein. This table has around 100,000 distinct CDR3 sequences, more than 20% appearing once. The CDR3 is made up of 15 amino acids. The V and J ends lost 0 bases and 4 bases respectively, with 12 bases between them. Germline CDR1 KGHSH, CDR2 LQKENI. Sequenced: synovial fluid, either unsorted or a sorted T cell fraction (not recorded which). This rearrangement joins TRBV18 to TRBJ1-1; the D is unclear. The receptor comes from a male donor with ankylosing spondylitis. CDR3: CASSPPAGLGTEAFF. The CDR3 DNA is TGTGCCAGCTCACCACCGGCGGGGTTGGGCACTGAAGCTTTCTTT.